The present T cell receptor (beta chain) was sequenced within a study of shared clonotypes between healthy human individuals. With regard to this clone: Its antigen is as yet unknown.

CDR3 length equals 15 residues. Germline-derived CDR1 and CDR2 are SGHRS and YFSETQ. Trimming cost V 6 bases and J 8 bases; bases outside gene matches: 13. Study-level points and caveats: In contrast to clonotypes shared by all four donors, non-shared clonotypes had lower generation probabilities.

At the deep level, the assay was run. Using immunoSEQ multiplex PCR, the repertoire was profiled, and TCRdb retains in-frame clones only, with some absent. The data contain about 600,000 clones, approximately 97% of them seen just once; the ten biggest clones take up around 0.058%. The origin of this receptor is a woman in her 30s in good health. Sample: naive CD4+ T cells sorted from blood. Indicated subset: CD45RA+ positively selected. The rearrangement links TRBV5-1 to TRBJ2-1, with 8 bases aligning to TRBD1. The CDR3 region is CASTPRTGIGHEQFF. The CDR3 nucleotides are TGCGCCAGCACACCTCGGACAGGGATTGGGCATGAGCAGTTCTTC.